Sequencing of this T cell receptor beta chain was carried out in a study of lymphopenia after photon versus proton radiotherapy. A remark on this clone: The antigen is unknown.

Study conclusions and caveats: Relative stability marked proton patients; photon patients lost diversity and naive cells. Oligoclonal CD8+ Temra expansion after nadir drove photon patients' diversity drop. Survival link was tested only in deceased patients; proton benefit remains a possibility.

Measured with immunoSEQ multiplex PCR; TCRdb has only the in-frame clones, and not every one. The data show roughly 32,000 clones, nearly 95% seen once. The sample was peripheral blood, taken from a patient treated with photon-based radiotherapy. This sequence was found in a woman in her forties or fifties with cholangiocarcinoma.

CDR3: CATTEDRGNHEQYF. For the CDR3, the DNA is TGTGCCACCACCGAGGACAGGGGGAACCACGAGCAGTACTTC. V gene TRBV15 combines with J gene TRBJ2-7; 10 bases line up with TRBD1. This CDR3 has 14 residues. Germline V gene data show CDR1 as LNHNV and CDR2 as YYDKDF (reference sequence). V shed 7 bases and J 5 bases; nucleotides not matched to a gene: 8.